The clone carrying this TCR beta chain has just a few counts. Its antigen is not known. The CDR3 consists of 13 residues. V lost 3 bases and J lost 9, with 12 bases in between. Germline V gives CDR1 SGHVS, CDR2 FNYEAQ. These data come from a study of T cells after yellow fever vaccination. Study-wide points: A weaker but faster secondary response was observed, peaking on day 5 versus 15. Boosting was followed by the reappearance of most primary-vaccination clones (roughly 95% CD4, 70% to 90% CD8).

UMIs and a universal primer site were added when TCR cDNA was made by 5'RACE template switching. TCRdb redid the calling of the 5' RACE reads with MiXCR, one entry per CDR3 protein. Counted here are 350,000 to 450,000 distinct CDR3 sequences, 15% to 20% occurring once; the ten biggest clones make up roughly a sixth. V usage is TRBV7-6 and J usage is TRBJ2-1, with D perhaps TRBD1 (5 bases). The sequences come from PBMCs, collected before the yellow fever booster vaccination. The source of this sequence is a man between 18 and 29 years old who received the YFV17D yellow fever vaccine. In nucleotides, the CDR3 is TGTGCCAGCAGCTTTACCAGGGCGGCTGAGCAGTTCTTC. It translates to CASSFTRAAEQFF.